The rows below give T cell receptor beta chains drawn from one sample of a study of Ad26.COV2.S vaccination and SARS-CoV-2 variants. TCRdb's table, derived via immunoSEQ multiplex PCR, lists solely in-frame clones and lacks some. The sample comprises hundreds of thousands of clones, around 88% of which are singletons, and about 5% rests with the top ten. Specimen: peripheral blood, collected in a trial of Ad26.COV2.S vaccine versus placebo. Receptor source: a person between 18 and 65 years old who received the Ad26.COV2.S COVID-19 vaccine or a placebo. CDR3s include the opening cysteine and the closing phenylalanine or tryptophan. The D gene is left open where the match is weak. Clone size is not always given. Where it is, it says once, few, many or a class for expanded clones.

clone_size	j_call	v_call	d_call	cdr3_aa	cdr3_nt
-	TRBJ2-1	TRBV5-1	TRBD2	CASTASGRTYNEQFF	TGCGCCAGCACCGCTAGCGGGAGGACGTACAATGAGCAGTTCTTC
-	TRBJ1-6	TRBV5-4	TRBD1	CASSPGTGHSPLHF	TGTGCCTCTTCCCCCGGGACAGGCCATTCACCCCTCCACTTT
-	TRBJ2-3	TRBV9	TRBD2	CASSFTSGTDTQYF	TGTGCCAGCAGCTTTACTAGCGGCACAGATACGCAGTATTTT
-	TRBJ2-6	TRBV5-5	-	CASSGAWGSGANVLTF	TGTGCCAGCAGCGGGGCTTGGGGGTCTGGGGCCAACGTCCTGACTTTC
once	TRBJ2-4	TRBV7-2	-	CASSLGGDGENIQYF	TGTGCCAGCAGCTTAGGGGGGGATGGGGAAAACATTCAGTACTTC
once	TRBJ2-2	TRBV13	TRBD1	CASSFRDSPGELFF	TGTGCCAGCAGCTTCCGGGACAGCCCCGGGGAGCTGTTTTTT
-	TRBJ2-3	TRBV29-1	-	CSVLDRTADTQYF	TGCAGCGTCCTAGACCGGACAGCGGATACGCAGTATTTT
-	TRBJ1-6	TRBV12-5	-	CASGLGGALSPLHF	TGTGCTAGTGGTTTGGGGGGCGCGCTGTCACCCCTCCACTTT
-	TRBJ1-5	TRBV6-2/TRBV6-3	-	CASSYAGAYSNQPQHF	TGTGCCAGCAGTTACGCAGGGGCTTATAGCAATCAGCCCCAGCATTTT
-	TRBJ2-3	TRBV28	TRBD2	CASSSGLDWLAGADTQYF	TGTGCCAGCAGTTCGGGCCTCGACTGGCTAGCGGGTGCAGATACGCAGTATTTT
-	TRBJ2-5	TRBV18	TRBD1	CASSPPGQRQKETQYF	TGTGCCAGCTCACCACCGGGACAGCGACAGAAAGAGACCCAGTACTTC
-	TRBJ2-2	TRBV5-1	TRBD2	CASSLTGTRNTGELFF	TGCGCCAGCAGCTTGACAGGGACTAGGAACACCGGGGAGCTGTTTTTT
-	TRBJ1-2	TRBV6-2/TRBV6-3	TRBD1	CASSYRPQGATNYGYTF	TGTGCCAGCAGTTACCGTCCACAGGGGGCAACGAACTATGGCTACACCTTC
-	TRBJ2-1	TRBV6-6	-	CASSTSWSGEQFF	TGTGCCAGCAGTACTAGTTGGTCGGGTGAGCAGTTCTTC
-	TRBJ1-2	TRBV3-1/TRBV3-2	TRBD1	CASSQDDRASYGYTF	TGTGCCAGCAGCCAAGACGACAGGGCATCCTATGGCTACACCTTC